A single sample gave rise to the 32 T cell receptor beta chains below, sequenced in a study of T cells in Graves' hyperthyroidism and ophthalmopathy. The investigators amplified TCR beta CDR3 regions from RNA transcripts. HTBI primers were employed in a first-round RT-PCR of the TCR CDR3. TCRdb fed the multiplex PCR reads into MiXCR, producing one record per CDR3 protein. Of about 640,000 distinct CDR3 sequences listed, roughly 20% were seen once; the top ten hold about 35%. Sequenced input: blood. These receptors were collected from a man aged 25 to 40 with Graves' ophthalmopathy.

This clonotype was seen repeatedly, ten times or more. The chain carries TRBV11-2 and TRBJ2-7, with 10 nucleotides matching TRBD1. With 4 bases clipped from V and 8 bases from J, the junction kept 11 bases outside the gene matches. In germline, CDR1 is SGHAT, CDR2 FQNNGV. The CDR3 covers 15 residues. The CDR3 DNA follows: TGTGCCAGCAGCTATGGACAGGGGGGGTCCATGCAGCAGTACTTC. It specifies CASSYGQGGSMQQYF. Complete variable domain (other parts from reference TRBV11-2 and TRBJ2-7): EAGVAQSPRYKIIEKRQSVAFWCNPISGHATLYWYQQILGQGPKLLIQFQNNGVVDDSQLPKDRFSAERLKGVDSTLKIQPAKLEDSAVYLCASSYGQGGSMQQYFGPGTRLTVT.

The chain couples TRBV7-2 to TRBJ1-1, with 7 bases aligning to TRBD1. CDR1 SGHTA and CDR2 FQGNSA come from the germline V gene. The CDR3 extends over 13 amino acids. The junction had 6 bases not matched to a gene; V was cut back by 4 bases and J by 7 bases. CDR3 DNA: TGTGCCAGCAGCTCGGGACAGCCAATTGAAGCTTTCTTT. It is translated as CASSSGQPIEAFF.

The gene calls are TRBV4-3 and TRBJ2-7, with 9 bases matching TRBD2. V dropped 1 base and J dropped 7; count of bases not matched to a gene: 8. CDR3 size: 15 residues. Per germline, CDR1 LGHNA and CDR2 YSLEER. DNA for the CDR3: TGCGCCAGCAGCCAAGGAGTAGCGGGAGTCTATGAGCAGTACTTC. It specifies CASSQGVAGVYEQYF.

The chain has TRBV20-1 and TRBJ2-7; 9 bases agree with TRBD2. Germline V CDR1 and CDR2: DFQATT, SNEGSKA (reference sequence). The CDR3 sequence is 15 residues long. Germline trimming cut 0 bases from V and 7 bases from J; bases unmatched to any gene: 10. CDR3 bases: TGCAGTGCTAGAGATTCGGCGGGAGGGCCTCAAGAGCAGTACTTC. Translated: CSARDSAGGPQEQYF.

The V gene is TRBV28, the J gene TRBJ1-6; perhaps TRBD1 as D (5 bases). V was pared by 4 bases and J by 18 bases, with 19 bases between. The CDR3 loop spans 13 amino acids. CDR1 is MDHEN and CDR2 is SYDVKM in the germline V gene. The CDR3 sequence is CASSSPKTVAHHF. The CDR3 DNA sequence: TGTGCCAGCAGTTCGCCTAAGACAGTGGCCCACCACTTT.

The chain recombines TRBV27 with TRBJ2-1, with TRBD2 identical over 7 bases. The CDR3 covers 15 residues. Trimming removed 1 base from V and 6 bases from J; junction bases left unmatched: 6. Germline lookup yields CDR1 MNHEY and CDR2 SMNVEV (reference sequence). The CDR3: CASSLLASGLNEQFF. CDR3 DNA: TGTGCCAGCAGTTTATTGGCTAGCGGCCTCAATGAGCAGTTCTTC.

This chain links TRBV5-6 with TRBJ1-6, with TRBD1 as a possible D gene (6 bases). The CDR3 consists of 14 residues. V was clipped by 2 bases and J by 6 bases, with 9 bases between them. Germline loops: CDR1 SGHDT, CDR2 YYEEEE. CDR3 sequence reads: CASSLGGFNSPLHF. The CDR3 region has the DNA TGTGCCAGCAGCTTAGGGGGTTTTAATTCACCCCTCCACTTT.

This clonotype was detected a few times. The J gene is TRBJ2-5, the V gene TRBV6-2 or TRBV6-3, with 13 positions matching TRBD2. J gave up 5 bases and V 2 bases, and 5 bases lay outside the gene matches. The CDR3 loop spans 16 amino acids. Germline CDR1 is MNHEY and CDR2 is SVGEGT. The CDR3 coding sequence is TGTGCCAGCAGTTACGAGAGGACTAGCGGGGGCGAGACCCAGTACTTC. It encodes CASSYERTSGGETQYF.

Many counts were recorded for this clonotype. The chain has TRBV20-1 and TRBJ2-1; 11 bases agree with TRBD1. The CDR3 sequence is 17 residues long. Germline V lookup: CDR1 DFQATT, CDR2 SNEGSKA (reference sequence). V shed 0 bases and J 0 bases; nucleotides not matched to a gene: 4. CDR3 sequence (DNA): TGCAGTGCTAGAGATTGGACAGGGGGCCACTCCTACAATGAGCAGTTCTTC. Translation gives CSARDWTGGHSYNEQFF.

This clonotype was picked up many times. The rearrangement joins TRBV5-1 to TRBJ2-7; 15 bases are shared with TRBD2. Germline CDR1 SGHRS, CDR2 YFSETQ. The CDR3 covers 18 residues. Trimming cost V 1 base and J 2 bases; bases outside gene matches: 7. The CDR3 region has the DNA TGCGCCAGCAGCTTGACGGGACTAGCGGGAGGACCAACCTACGAGCAGTACTTC. Amino acids: CASSLTGLAGGPTYEQYF.

In its sample, this clonotype was seen a few times. The rearrangement joins TRBV4-1 to TRBJ2-3; D remains ambiguous. V dropped 0 bases and J dropped 1 base, with 5 bases sitting between them. Germline lookup yields CDR1 MGHRA and CDR2 YSYEKL. The CDR3 covers 14 residues. The CDR3 bases are TGCGCCAGCAGCCAAGATTGGGGCACAGATACGCAGTATTTT. Its protein is CASSQDWGTDTQYF.

This clonotype has only one observation. This sequence joins TRBV5-1 and TRBJ2-7, with TRBD1 matching 7 bases. The V segment lost 2 bases and the J segment 6 bases; nucleotides outside the gene matches: 8. The CDR3 extends over 14 amino acids. Looked up from germline, CDR1 is SGHRS and CDR2 is YFSETQ. CDR3 bases: TGCGCCAGCAGCTTAGGGGGCGGTGATAGCGAGCAGTACTTC. Amino acid sequence: CASSLGGGDSEQYF.

The table lists this clonotype with many counts. The gene calls are TRBV20-1 and TRBJ2-3; no clear D gene. V dropped 0 bases and J dropped 2 bases, with 12 bases sitting between them. Germline CDR1 is DFQATT and CDR2 is SNEGSKA (reference sequence). The CDR3 runs 15 residues. This CDR3 is CSARDVAPITDTQYF. For the CDR3, the DNA is TGCAGTGCTAGAGATGTAGCTCCGATCACAGATACGCAGTATTTT.

There are many counts of this clonotype. This chain joins TRBV12-3 or TRBV12-4 and TRBJ1-1; tentative D call: TRBD1 (5 bases). Trimming removed 8 bases from V and 2 bases from J, with 18 bases in between. This CDR3 comprises 15 residues. DNA of the CDR3: TGTGCCAGCGGTGACAGAGCCTTTGATAACACTGAAGCTTTCTTT. This sequence encodes CASGDRAFDNTEAFF.

Ten or more counts support this clonotype. V and J are TRBV7-9 and TRBJ2-7, with D unclear. The V end lost 3 bases, the J end lost 2 bases, and 8 bases lay between the germline ends. Per the germline V gene, CDR1 is SEHNR and CDR2 is FQNEAQ (reference sequence). The CDR3 consists of 13 residues. CDR3 residues: CASSFGKTYEQYF. The CDR3 DNA follows: TGTGCCAGCAGCTTTGGCAAAACCTACGAGCAGTACTTC.

This chain uses TRBV29-1 with TRBJ1-1, with D uncertain. Between the trimmed V and J ends, which lost 4 bases and 10 bases, there was a span of 10 bases. Per the germline V gene, CDR1 is SQVTM and CDR2 is ANQGSEA. The CDR3 covers 10 residues. CDR3 in DNA: TGCAGCGTTGGTGACACCGGAGCTTTCTTT. Amino acid sequence: CSVGDTGAFF.

This rearrangement joins TRBV28 to TRBJ2-7; the match to TRBD2 covers 8 bases. Germline V lookup: CDR1 MDHEN, CDR2 SYDVKM. The CDR3 is 13 amino acids. With V trimmed by 7 bases and J by 3 bases, 5 bases remained unmatched. The CDR3 nucleotides are TGTGCCAGCATAAGCGGGAGTATCTACGAGCAGTACTTC. Translated, it gives CASISGSIYEQYF.

This clonotype was recorded a few times. The gene calls are TRBV7-9 and TRBJ2-3; possibly TRBD1 for D (5 bases). This CDR3 contains 15 residues. In germline, CDR1 is SEHNR, CDR2 FQNEAQ (reference sequence). The V end lost 1 base, the J end lost 2 bases, and 10 bases lay between the germline ends. CDR3 sequence reads: CASSLVGRNTDTQYF. CDR3 DNA: TGTGCCAGCAGCTTAGTGGGGCGGAACACAGATACGCAGTATTTT.

V and J are TRBV7-6 and TRBJ2-2; 8 nucleotides agree with TRBD2. V lost 7 bases and J lost 7; bases outside the gene matches: 8. The CDR3 consists of 14 residues. CDR1 and CDR2 from the germline V gene are SGHVS and FNYEAQ. The CDR3 is CASTLTGGFGELFF. The DNA of the CDR3 is TGTGCCAGCACCCTCACGGGGGGGTTCGGGGAGCTGTTTTTT.

This clonotype occurred many times. The rearrangement uses TRBV12-3 or TRBV12-4 and TRBJ2-7; 8 nucleotides match TRBD2. The trim removed 3 bases at V and 5 bases at J, leaving 21 bases unmatched. This CDR3 comprises 19 residues. CDR3 sequence reads: CASSFRPGLVLMGRDEQYF. Here the CDR3 DNA reads TGTGCCAGCAGTTTTAGACCGGGACTAGTACTTATGGGGAGGGACGAGCAGTACTTC.

This chain joins TRBV6-5 and TRBJ1-6; D gene unclear. CDR3 length equals 15 residues. The ends were cut back, 0 bases at V and 8 bases at J, with 11 bases in the middle. Germline V lookup: CDR1 MNHEY, CDR2 SVGAGI. CDR3 amino acids: CASSYSILRDSPLHF. CDR3 nucleotides: TGTGCCAGCAGTTACTCGATATTGAGGGATTCACCCCTCCACTTT.

This clonotype was seen more than once but under ten times. Germline is not matched at one junction end, which may reflect a read error. The chain recombines TRBV5-1 with TRBJ1-1; no reliable D call. This CDR3 has 13 amino acids. Germline CDR1 and CDR2: SGHRS and YFSETQ. CDR3 residues: CASSSAEAWRAFF. The CDR3 DNA reads as TGTGCCAGCAGCTCGGCCGAGGCCTGGCGGGCTTTCTTT.

This clonotype was recorded at least ten times. The chain recombines TRBV7-2 with TRBJ2-7; 13 nucleotides line up with TRBD2. The ends lost 4 bases at V and 1 base at J; junction bases unmatched: 1. This CDR3 has 15 amino acids. CDR1 is SGHTA, CDR2 FQGNSA, per germline. In DNA form, the CDR3 reads TGTGCCAGCAGCTGGGGACTAGCGGGATCCTACGAGCAGTACTTC. It is translated as CASSWGLAGSYEQYF.

This clonotype was detected many times. The J gene is TRBJ1-4, the V gene TRBV28; unclear D gene. The CDR3 consists of 15 residues. Trimming removed 1 base at V and 0 bases at J, with 6 bases between. The germline V gene has CDR1 MDHEN and CDR2 SYDVKM. CDR3 region: CASSLSAATNEKLFF. As DNA, the CDR3 is TGTGCCAGCAGTTTATCGGCCGCAACTAATGAAAAACTGTTTTTT.

As to this clonotype: At one of its ends the junction is not consistent with the germline gene, which may arise from a read error. The rearrangement links TRBV20-1 to TRBJ1-4; D is uncertain. The CDR3 sequence is 13 residues long. Germline V gene sequence: CDR1 DFQATT, CDR2 SNEGSKA (reference sequence). Here the CDR3 DNA reads TGCAGTGCTAGAGAACAGAGAAATGAAGAACTGTTTTTT. Translating it yields CSAREQRNEELFF.

This rearrangement joins TRBV6-2 or TRBV6-3 to TRBJ2-7, with TRBD1 as a possible D gene (6 bases). Germline CDR1 is MNHEY and CDR2 is SVGEGT. The CDR3 length is 15 residues. Trimming left V 0 bases short and J 3 bases short, with 12 bases between. CDR3 in DNA: TGTGCCAGCAGTTACTCGTTCGGACAGAGCTACGAGCAGTACTTC. Translated, it gives CASSYSFGQSYEQYF.

This clonotype was seen a handful of times. J is TRBJ2-1 and V is TRBV4-1, with TRBD1 matching over 12 bases. V shed 3 bases, J shed 4 bases, and the junction held 13 bases outside the gene matches. The CDR3 extends over 19 amino acids. Looked up from germline, CDR1 is MGHRA and CDR2 is YSYEKL. The chain's CDR3 is CASSHWGTGGNGLYNEQFF. The DNA of the CDR3 is TGCGCCAGCAGCCACTGGGGGACAGGGGGCAACGGCTTATACAATGAGCAGTTCTTC.

This clonotype showed up just a few times. The CDR3 region has the DNA TGTGCCAGCTCATGGGGGGGGAGAACAGATACGCAGTATTTT. Its protein product is CASSWGGRTDTQYF. V and J are TRBV7-3 and TRBJ2-3; 7 positions match TRBD2. Trimming removed 8 bases from V and 3 bases from J; junction bases left unmatched: 8. Germline V lookup: CDR1 SGHTA, CDR2 FQGTGA. The CDR3 has 14 residues.

This sequence joins TRBV20-1 and TRBJ2-7; 10 bases line up with TRBD2. CDR3 length equals 15 residues. The junction had 12 bases not matched to a gene; V was cut back by 6 bases and J by 4 bases. CDR1 DFQATT and CDR2 SNEGSKA come from the germline V gene (reference sequence). The CDR3 coding sequence is TGCAGTGCACTCAAGGTAGCGGGAGGCCTTTACGAGCAGTACTTC. Residues: CSALKVAGGLYEQYF.

This clonotype showed up just a few times. The chain has TRBV10-3 and TRBJ2-3; TRBD2 aligns across 10 bases. Germline CDR1 reads ENHRY; CDR2 reads SYGVKD. The J segment lost 3 bases and the V segment lost 8 bases, leaving 8 bases of the junction unmatched. The CDR3 extends over 15 amino acids. CDR3: CAIGSSGSLTDTQYF. CDR3 nucleotides: TGTGCCATCGGGTCTAGCGGGAGTCTTACAGATACGCAGTATTTT.

The chain is built from TRBV12-3 or TRBV12-4 and TRBJ1-6, with 11 bases that match TRBD1. CDR3 length: 16 residues. After removal of 5 bases from V and 9 bases from J, the junction contained 9 bases not matched to a gene. CDR3 region: CASSPGGQGAVSPLHF. CDR3 bases: TGTGCCAGCAGTCCCGGAGGACAGGGGGCGGTTTCACCCCTCCACTTT.

V is TRBV6-1 and J is TRBJ2-3; D gene unclear. This CDR3 is built from 13 residues. The V end was cut by 3 bases, the J end by 2 bases, with 6 bases between. Germline V gene data show CDR1 as MNHNS and CDR2 as SASEGT. The CDR3 is CASSDSFTDTQYF. In nucleotides, the CDR3 is TGTGCCAGCAGTGACAGTTTCACAGATACGCAGTATTTT.